One and the same sample provided the 2 T cell receptor beta chains below, sequenced in a study of blood T cell repertoires in COVID-19. The method was immunoSEQ multiplex PCR; TCRdb's version includes in-frame clones alone and lacks a portion of them. Here the sample spans about 310,000 clones, around 87% being singletons. The sequencing sample was made of peripheral blood. These receptors originate from a man aged 45 to 65 with active or convalescent COVID-19.

This chain uses TRBV2 with TRBJ1-3; D is unclear. V lost 5 bases and J 1 base, leaving 6 bases between the germline ends. The CDR3 covers 13 residues. The germline V gene has CDR1 SNHLY and CDR2 FYNNEI. CDR3 region: CASSPVSGNTIYF. In nucleotides, the CDR3 is TGTGCCAGCAGTCCTGTATCTGGAAACACCATATATTTT.

V gene TRBV4-2 combines with J gene TRBJ1-2, with TRBD1 matching 11 bases. Per the germline V gene, CDR1 is LGHNA and CDR2 is YNFKEQ. The CDR3 totals 15 residues. Trimming cost V 4 bases and J 4 bases; bases outside gene matches: 5. In DNA form, the CDR3 reads TGTGCCAGCAGCCCCCAGGACAGGGGGCTCTATGGCTACACCTTC. Translating gives CASSPQDRGLYGYTF.